A selection of T cell receptor beta chains follows, all from one sample in a study of human T cells and chemical hapten exposure. TCRdb passed the RACE reads through MiXCR, listing each CDR3 protein once. The profile covers about 340,000 distinct CDR3 sequences, with around 7% appearing a single time and 8.4% taken by the ten largest. Material: whole blood, obtained in connection with sensitization to the hapten diphenylcyclopropenone (DPC). The receptors here all came from a young woman with alopecia areata. Some clones in this sample may be carry-over from other donors' samples. Both conserved end residues are part of each CDR3. A D gene is named only where the DNA matches it firmly. Clone size is shown for a subset of rows, as once, few, many or a class of expanded clone.

D: TRBD1
V: TRBV7-6
size: few
J: TRBJ1-3
CDR3: CASSLGGQNSGNTIYF
DNA: TGTGCCAGCAGCTTAGGGGGACAGAACTCTGGAAACACCATATATTTT

D: .
V: TRBV20-1
size: many
J: TRBJ1-6
CDR3: CSASEAGSSYNSPLHF
DNA: TGCAGTGCTAGTGAGGCAGGGAGCTCCTATAATTCACCCCTCCACTTT

D: .
V: TRBV7-3
size: .
J: TRBJ1-5
CDR3: CASSLLAGVNQPQHF
DNA: TGTGCCAGCAGCTTATTAGCAGGGGTCAATCAGCCCCAGCATTTT

D: TRBD1
V: TRBV10-3
size: few
J: TRBJ1-4
CDR3: CAISDSGTGGYGTNEKLFF
DNA: TGTGCCATCAGTGATTCCGGGACAGGGGGATATGGAACTAATGAAAAACTGTTTTTT

D: .
V: TRBV2
size: .
J: TRBJ1-2
CDR3: CASKRTVLVYGYTF
DNA: TGTGCCAGTAAGCGGACGGTGTTAGTCTATGGCTACACCTTC

D: TRBD1
V: TRBV28
size: few
J: TRBJ1-5
CDR3: CASSFWTGGNQPQHF
DNA: TGTGCCAGCAGTTTTTGGACAGGGGGAAATCAGCCCCAGCATTTT

D: .
V: TRBV6-2/TRBV6-3
size: many
J: TRBJ2-6
CDR3: CASQGHSGANVLTF
DNA: TGTGCCAGCCAAGGTCACTCTGGGGCCAACGTCCTGACTTTC

D: TRBD1
V: TRBV18
size: many
J: TRBJ2-1
CDR3: CASSPLATGYSNEQFF
DNA: TGTGCCAGCTCACCCCTCGCGACAGGGTACTCCAATGAGCAGTTCTTC

D: .
V: TRBV19
size: .
J: TRBJ2-1
CDR3: CASSRRTDNEQFF
DNA: TGTGCCAGTAGTAGACGGACGGACAATGAGCAGTTCTTC

D: TRBD1
V: TRBV20-1
size: few
J: TRBJ1-5
CDR3: CSAATGVSNQPQHF
DNA: TGCAGTGCCGCGACAGGGGTGTCAAATCAGCCCCAGCATTTT

D: .
V: TRBV27
size: .
J: TRBJ2-3
CDR3: CANSFRSHTDTQYF
DNA: TGTGCCAACAGTTTCAGGTCTCACACAGATACGCAGTATTTT

D: TRBD1
V: TRBV12-3/TRBV12-4
size: .
J: TRBJ2-1
CDR3: CASSPSRQGASFF
DNA: TGTGCCAGCAGTCCCTCGCGGCAGGGGGCCTCGTTCTTC

D: .
V: TRBV20-1
size: few
J: TRBJ2-5
CDR3: CSATQGGETQYF
DNA: TGCAGTGCTACTCAGGGTGGAGAGACCCAGTACTTC

D: .
V: TRBV29-1
size: .
J: TRBJ1-1
CDR3: CSAALGTEAFF
DNA: TGCAGCGCGGCCCTGGGGACTGAAGCTTTCTTT

D: .
V: TRBV24-1
size: few
J: TRBJ1-5
CDR3: CATSDSTATYQPQHF
DNA: TGTGCCACCAGTGATTCGACAGCCACCTATCAGCCCCAGCATTTT

D: .
V: TRBV28
size: .
J: TRBJ2-7
CDR3: CASTEGGPPSSYEQYF
DNA: TGTGCCAGCACCGAAGGGGGGCCGCCGAGCTCCTACGAGCAGTACTTC

D: .
V: TRBV29-1
size: few
J: TRBJ1-2
CDR3: CSVDPNYGYTF
DNA: TGCAGCGTTGACCCTAACTATGGCTACACCTTC